One sample yielded the 16 T cell receptor beta chains listed below, sequenced in a study of CD8 T cells in ankylosing spondylitis. TCRdb reprocessed the 5' RACE reads with MiXCR, giving one entry per CDR3 protein. The sample records around 130,000 distinct CDR3 sequences, about a tenth being singletons. The sample was blood, either unsorted or a sorted T cell fraction (not recorded which). Every receptor here comes from a male donor with ankylosing spondylitis or in good health (not recorded which).

This clonotype has ten or more counts. The chain recombines TRBV20-1 with TRBJ2-7; D gene unclear. Trimming took off 5 bases at V and 0 bases at J, with 20 bases between the two ends. In germline, CDR1 is DFQATT, CDR2 SNEGSKA (reference sequence). The CDR3 extends over 16 amino acids. The CDR3 loop is CSAEPARRASSYEQYF. For the CDR3, the DNA is TGCAGTGCTGAGCCTGCCAGGCGAGCTTCCTCCTACGAGCAGTACTTC.

The genes are TRBV20-1 and TRBJ2-1; D remains unclear. Trimming stripped 7 bases from V and 3 bases from J, with 13 bases between. Germline V gene data show CDR1 as DFQATT and CDR2 as SNEGSKA (reference sequence). The CDR3 has 13 amino acids. In nucleotides, the CDR3 is TGCAGTGGAGACACTCAACTCTACAATGAGCAGTTCTTC. Translated, it gives CSGDTQLYNEQFF.

This clonotype has just a few counts. This rearrangement joins TRBV18 to TRBJ2-7; 9 bases map to TRBD1. Germline lookup yields CDR1 KGHSH and CDR2 LQKENI. CDR3 length equals 13 residues. The junction had 7 bases not matched to a gene; V was cut back by 8 bases and J by 5 bases. CDR3 in amino acids: CASADRGFHEQYF. CDR3 nucleotide sequence: TGTGCCAGCGCGGACAGGGGTTTCCACGAGCAGTACTTC.

The V call is TRBV14, the J call TRBJ2-1; 9 bases map to TRBD2. The CDR3 covers 17 residues. The germline V gene encodes CDR1 SGHDN and CDR2 FVKESK. V was clipped by 4 bases and J by 0 bases; unmatched bases: 7. CDR3 in DNA: TGTGCCAGCAGCCTGGGCGGTAGCGGGAGCTCCTACAATGAGCAGTTCTTC. Its translation is CASSLGGSGSSYNEQFF.

This clonotype was recorded at least ten times. This chain links TRBV20-1 with TRBJ2-3; D unresolved. V was trimmed by 0 bases and J by 8 bases, leaving 12 bases between them. The CDR3 is 13 residues long. Germline CDR1 is DFQATT and CDR2 is SNEGSKA (reference sequence). This CDR3 reads CSARDQDLGTQYF. The DNA for the CDR3 is TGCAGTGCTAGAGACCAGGATTTGGGTACGCAGTATTTT.

The genes are TRBV14 and TRBJ2-5; 7 bases are shared with TRBD1. The CDR3 is made up of 14 amino acids. J lost 0 bases, V lost 3 bases, and 1 base had no gene match. CDR1 is SGHDN and CDR2 is FVKESK in the germline V gene. The CDR3 bases are TGTGCCAGCAGCCAGGGGACAGACCAAGAGACCCAGTACTTC. Translating gives CASSQGTDQETQYF.

This clonotype was observed a few times. V and J are TRBV12-3 or TRBV12-4 and TRBJ1-5, with D maybe TRBD1 (6 bases). Trimming shortened V by 4 bases and J by 7 bases, and 17 bases separated the two germline ends. The CDR3 runs 15 residues. The CDR3: CASSSYRGVGQPQHF. In DNA, the CDR3 is TGTGCCAGCAGTTCCTATAGGGGGGTAGGGCAGCCCCAGCATTTT.

There are many counts of this clonotype. This sequence joins TRBV6-1 and TRBJ1-5; no definite D call. The CDR3 spans 11 residues. Trimming removed 7 bases from V and 9 bases from J, with 10 bases in between. Germline V gene lookup returns CDR1 MNHNS and CDR2 SASEGT. DNA for the CDR3: TGTGCCAGCACGGGAATCGGGCCCCAGCATTTT. Protein product: CASTGIGPQHF.

There are many counts of this clonotype. This chain joins TRBV7-9 and TRBJ2-3; 9 nucleotides line up with TRBD1. The CDR3 runs to 13 residues. V trimming: 4 bases; J trimming: 8 bases; junction bases outside the gene matches: 4. Germline V CDR1 and CDR2: SEHNR, FQNEAQ (reference sequence). This CDR3 reads CASSSTGGGTQYF. The CDR3 DNA reads TGTGCCAGCAGCTCGACAGGGGGTGGTACGCAGTATTTT.

This chain links TRBV20-1 with TRBJ2-1, with D perhaps given as TRBD1 or TRBD2 (5 bases each). The germline CDR1 and CDR2 sequences are DFQATT and SNEGSKA (reference sequence). V was cut by 3 bases and J by 0 bases, with 21 bases left in between. The CDR3 runs 18 residues. In nucleotides, the CDR3 is TGCAGTGCTAGTCTGTGGCCTAGGGACGTCAGCTCCTACAATGAGCAGTTCTTC. Residues: CSASLWPRDVSSYNEQFF.

The rearrangement links TRBV19 to TRBJ2-3; D is unclear. The germline gives CDR1 LNHDA, CDR2 SQIVND (reference sequence). The CDR3 contains 13 residues. Trimming stripped 3 bases from V and 4 bases from J, with 8 bases between. The CDR3 sequence is CASSIGVADTQYF. The CDR3, as DNA: TGTGCCAGTAGTATTGGGGTGGCAGATACGCAGTATTTT.

This clonotype was seen a few times. The chain is built from TRBV6-5 and TRBJ2-3; D unclear. Germline V CDR1 and CDR2: MNHEY, SVGAGI. V lost 0 bases and J lost 5, with 9 bases in between. The CDR3 contains 14 residues. This chain's CDR3 is CASSYSRLEDTQYF. In nucleotides, the CDR3 is TGTGCCAGCAGTTACTCGAGACTTGAAGATACGCAGTATTTT.

J is TRBJ2-1 and V is TRBV6-5; 7 bases match TRBD2. In germline, CDR1 is MNHEY, CDR2 SVGAGI. V was pared by 2 bases and J by 9 bases, with 13 bases of the junction left unmatched. The CDR3 has 16 amino acids. DNA of the CDR3: TGTGCCAGCAGTTACGAGGGCCGGGGCGGGAGTTTTGAGCAGTTCTTC. It is translated as CASSYEGRGGSFEQFF.

The CDR3 DNA sequence: TGCAGTGCTAGACTAGCTGGAGGGAGTCGGTACGAGCAGTACTTC. It yields the protein CSARLAGGSRYEQYF. The V call is TRBV20-1, the J call TRBJ2-7; a weak D match, TRBD2 (6 bases). This CDR3 is 15 amino acids long. From germline, CDR1 is DFQATT and CDR2 SNEGSKA (reference sequence). Trimming pared 2 bases from V and 4 bases from J, leaving 18 bases between.

This clonotype has at least ten counts. One end of the junction fails to match germline, which may point to a read error. The J gene is TRBJ2-7, the V gene TRBV2; D is uncertain. Germline assignment: CDR1 SNHLY and CDR2 FYNNEI. This CDR3 region has 11 residues. The CDR3 protein is CASREDIEQYF. In nucleotides, the CDR3 is TGTGCCAGCAGGGAAGACATCGAGCAGTACTTC. The entire variable domain, with the rest obtained from reference TRBV2 and TRBJ2-7, is as follows: EPEVTQTPSHQVTQMGQEVILRCVPISNHLYFYWYRQILGQKVEFLVSFYNNEISEKSEIFDDQFSVERPDGSNFTLKIRSTKLEDSAMYFCASREDIEQYFGPGTRLTVT.

This clonotype came up many times. The chain carries TRBV7-9 and TRBJ2-7; the D gene is possibly TRBD2 (5 bases). Looked up from germline, CDR1 is SEHNR and CDR2 is FQNEAQ (reference sequence). Trimming stripped 7 bases from V and 2 bases from J, with 15 bases between. The length of the CDR3 is 14 residues. The CDR3 DNA sequence: TGTGCCAGCATCCCGGACTGGTCCACCTACGAGCAGTACTTC. Protein: CASIPDWSTYEQYF.